The clone carrying this TCR beta chain was picked up a small number of times. This entry belongs to a study of human T cells and chemical hapten exposure. Time point of the sample: patch test 2, 6 weeks after DPC sensitization. Treatment defined: therapeutic diphenylcyclopropenone sensitization with weekly scalp DPC. Participating donors were patients with alopecia, aged 18 to 70 years, considered appropriate candidates for DPC. Germline CDR1 and CDR2: LGHNA and YSLEER. CDR3 size: 17 residues. Trimming stripped 0 bases from V and 4 bases from J, with 17 bases between. TCRdb analysed the RACE reads with MiXCR anew, one entry per CDR3 protein. Among 80,000 to 100,000 distinct CDR3 sequences listed, 7% to 10% were seen once.

This TCR came from a woman aged 40 to 50 with alopecia areata. Some clones in this sample may be carry-over from other donors' samples. The sample was whole blood, taken in connection with sensitization to the hapten diphenylcyclopropenone (DPC). The chain has TRBV4-3 and TRBJ2-3; D may be TRBD1 (5 bases). CDR3 coding DNA: TGCGCCAGCAGCCAAGATCTTAGGGGAACAGGAGCAGATACGCAGTATTTT. This codes for CASSQDLRGTGADTQYF.